This TCR beta chain appears in the sequencing data of a study of blood T cells in healthy people across ages. As concerns this clonotype: Its antigen is as yet unknown.

Through a sample-barcoded 5' primer and a J-beta primer mix, a second PCR was run for 7 to 11 cycles. Using its own MiXCR run on the 5' RACE reads, TCRdb lists one record per CDR3 protein. This table holds around 1.7 million distinct CDR3 sequences, over 25% found once. Findings and limits, study-wide: Roughly linear age-related decline in beta diversity appeared, significant by age 40.

This CDR3 comprises 14 residues. CDR1 is KGHSH and CDR2 is LQKENI in the germline V gene. The V end lost 2 bases, the J end lost 3 bases, and 10 bases lay between the germline ends. This clonotype was obtained from a woman in her twenties or thirties in good health. The V and J genes are TRBV18 and TRBJ2-5; D might be TRBD2 (5 bases). The sequencing input was blood. This chain's CDR3 is CASSPGPAEETQYF. The DNA for the CDR3 is TGTGCCAGCTCACCAGGGCCAGCGGAAGAGACCCAGTACTTC. Full variable domain (remainder filled in from reference TRBV18 and TRBJ2-5): NAGVMQNPRHLVRRRGQEARLRCSPMKGHSHVYWYRQLPEEGLKFMVYLQKENIIDESGMPKERFSAEFPKEGPSILRIQQVVRGDSAAYFCASSPGPAEETQYFGPGTRLLVL.